The entry below gives a single T cell receptor beta chain sequence along with its context. No antigen is known for it. Germline V lookup: CDR1 SNHLY, CDR2 FYNNEI. The CDR3 is made up of 15 amino acids. V was pared by 1 base and J by 6 bases, with 12 bases between. The sample originates from a study of OX40 agonist ivuxolimab in advanced cancers. Study background: Enrolled patients in dose escalation had cancers that were hepatocellular carcinoma, melanoma, renal cell or head and neck cancer. The mean age was 60 years, ranging from 23 to 79, with about four fifths of participants male.

Findings of the study overall: The average count of expanded clones was higher among CD8+ T cells than among CD4+.

Assay used: immunoSEQ multiplex PCR; TCRdb lists only in-frame clones, some missing. The sample contains 30,000 to 40,000 clones, approximately 89% of which appear only once. Cycle 7 day 1, cycle 4 day 1, and baseline were the timepoints at which blood was sampled. This TCR came from an adult with an advanced solid tumor such as melanoma, head and neck, liver or kidney cancer. This chain uses TRBV2 with TRBJ2-2; possible D gene TRBD2, 6 bases. The sequenced sample was CD4+ or CD8+ T cells sorted from blood, obtained in a trial of the OX40 agonist ivuxolimab. The DNA of the CDR3 is TGTGCCAGCAGTGAAGACGGGAGTATCCCCGGGGAGCTGTTTTTT. Translating gives CASSEDGSIPGELFF.